These 9 T cell receptor beta chains share one sample of origin, sequenced in a study of Ad26.COV2.S vaccination and SARS-CoV-2 variants. TCRdb keeps only in-frame clones here, not all; method: immunoSEQ multiplex PCR. Altogether roughly 180,000 clones are present, roughly 87% being singletons, with the ten largest covering 5% to 7%. The source was peripheral blood, collected after recovery from COVID-19. The receptors shown here come from a human donor who had recovered from COVID-19.

This rearrangement joins TRBV7-3 to TRBJ1-1; TRBD1 aligns across 8 bases. Germline CDR1 is SGHTA and CDR2 is FQGTGA. The CDR3 consists of 16 residues. J lost 1 base, V lost 1 base, and 5 bases had no gene match. The CDR3: CASSLMAGGANTEAFF. The DNA for the CDR3 is TGTGCCAGCAGCTTAATGGCAGGGGGCGCGAACACTGAAGCTTTCTTT.

The chain employs TRBV3-1 (or the pseudogene TRBV3-2) and TRBJ1-4, with 7 bases that match TRBD1. Germline CDR1 and CDR2: LGHDT and YNNKEL (reference sequence). The V and J ends lost 4 bases and 7 bases, in that order; junction bases with no gene match: 12. The CDR3 spans 16 residues. The CDR3 reads CASSPEQGLGFEKLFF. CDR3 bases: TGTGCCAGCAGCCCCGAACAGGGGCTCGGATTTGAAAAACTGTTTTTT.

This sequence joins TRBV12-5 and TRBJ1-2; D possibly corresponds to TRBD1 (6 bases). The CDR3 is made up of 13 amino acids. CDR1 is LGHNT, CDR2 FRNRAP, per germline. Trimming pared 0 bases from V and 8 bases from J, leaving 10 bases between. The CDR3 is CASGLVPGEGYTF. The CDR3 nucleotides read TGTGCTAGTGGTTTGGTCCCAGGGGAAGGCTACACCTTC.

The chain joins TRBV2 to TRBJ2-3; D not certain. CDR3 size: 12 residues. Trimming left V 6 bases short and J 2 bases short, with 6 bases between. CDR1 is SNHLY and CDR2 is FYNNEI in the germline V gene. In DNA form, the CDR3 reads TGTGCCAGCAGCTTTGCCACAGATACGCAGTATTTT. Its translation is CASSFATDTQYF.

This chain connects TRBV27 to TRBJ2-5; 14 bases are a match to TRBD2. Trimming at V came to 5 bases and at J to 3 bases, leaving 20 bases not matched to a gene. The CDR3 is 21 residues long. CDR1 and CDR2 (germline): MNHEY, SMNVEV (reference sequence). CDR3 region: CASSLLPAGGLAGVGEETQYF. For the CDR3, the DNA is TGTGCCAGCAGTCTCCTCCCCGCCGGGGGACTAGCGGGAGTCGGGGAAGAGACCCAGTACTTC.

The V call is TRBV5-4, the J call TRBJ1-1; unclear D gene. In germline, CDR1 is SGHNT, CDR2 YYREEE (reference sequence). The CDR3 extends over 14 amino acids. V was pared by 0 bases and J by 1 base, with 7 bases between. CDR3 sequence: CASSLEAANTEAFF. The DNA for the CDR3 is TGTGCCAGCAGCTTGGAGGCAGCGAACACTGAAGCTTTCTTT.

The V and J genes are TRBV25-1 and TRBJ1-2, with 9 bases that match TRBD1. V gave up 5 bases and J gave up 4 bases; unmatched junction bases: 8. CDR1 MGHDK and CDR2 SYGVNS come from the germline V gene. CDR3 length: 15 amino acids. The CDR3 coding sequence is TGTGCCAGCAGTCCTGGACAGGGGTCGAGCTATGGCTACACCTTC. Protein sequence: CASSPGQGSSYGYTF.

The rearrangement uses TRBV13 and TRBJ1-1; D gene unclear. This CDR3 spans 11 amino acids. V lost 4 bases, J lost 5 bases, and 5 bases lay in between. The germline gives CDR1 PRHDT, CDR2 FYEKMQ (reference sequence). The CDR3 loop reads CASSSKTEAFF. CDR3 DNA sequence: TGTGCCAGCAGCTCTAAAACTGAAGCTTTCTTT.

In its sample, this clone was seen a few times. This sequence joins TRBV6-5 and TRBJ1-5; D not certain. V was clipped by 6 bases and J by 0 bases, with 12 bases between them. Germline values: CDR1 MNHEY, CDR2 SVGAGI. The CDR3 totals 15 residues. The CDR3 here is CASSRESHSNQPQHF. The DNA for the CDR3 is TGTGCCAGCAGCCGGGAGTCGCATAGCAATCAGCCCCAGCATTTT.